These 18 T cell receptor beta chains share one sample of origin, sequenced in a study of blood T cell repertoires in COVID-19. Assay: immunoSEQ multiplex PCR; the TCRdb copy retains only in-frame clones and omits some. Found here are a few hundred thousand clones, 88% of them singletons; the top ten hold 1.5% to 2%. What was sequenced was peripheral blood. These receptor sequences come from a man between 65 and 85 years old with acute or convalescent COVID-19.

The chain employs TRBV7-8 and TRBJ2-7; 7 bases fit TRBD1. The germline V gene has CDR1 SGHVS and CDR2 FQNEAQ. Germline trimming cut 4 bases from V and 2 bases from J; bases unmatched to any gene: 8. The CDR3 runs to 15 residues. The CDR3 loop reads CASSSQGQMTYEQYF. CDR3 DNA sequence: TGTGCCAGCAGCTCCCAGGGACAGATGACCTACGAGCAGTACTTC. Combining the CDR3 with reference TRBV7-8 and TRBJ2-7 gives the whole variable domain GAGVSQSPRYKVAKRGQDVALRCDPISGHVSLFWYQQALGQGPEFLTYFQNEAQLDKSGLPSDRFFAERPEGSVSTLKIQRTQQEDSAVYLCASSSQGQMTYEQYFGPGTRLTVT.

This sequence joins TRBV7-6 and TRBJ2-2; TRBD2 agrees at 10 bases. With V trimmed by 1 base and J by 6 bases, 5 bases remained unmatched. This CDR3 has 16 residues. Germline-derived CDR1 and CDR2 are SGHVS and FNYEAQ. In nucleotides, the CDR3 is TGTGCCAGCAGCTTAGGTCTAGCGGGAGCTGCCGGGGAGCTGTTTTTT. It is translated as CASSLGLAGAAGELFF.

CDR3 coding DNA: TGTGCCAGCAGTTACTCCGGGACAGGCATAGGCTACACCTTC. Translating gives CASSYSGTGIGYTF. This chain links TRBV6-2 or TRBV6-3 with TRBJ1-2; TRBD1 agrees at 8 bases. The V and J ends lost 0 bases and 8 bases, in that order; junction bases with no gene match: 5. This CDR3 has 14 residues. CDR1 is MNHEY and CDR2 is SVGEGT in the germline V gene.

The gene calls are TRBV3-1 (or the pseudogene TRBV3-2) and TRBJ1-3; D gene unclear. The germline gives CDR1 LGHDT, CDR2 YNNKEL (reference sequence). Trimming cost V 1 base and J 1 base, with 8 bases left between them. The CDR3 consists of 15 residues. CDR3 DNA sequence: TGTGCCAGCAGCCAAGTAAGCGGTTCTGGAAACACCATATATTTT. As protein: CASSQVSGSGNTIYF.

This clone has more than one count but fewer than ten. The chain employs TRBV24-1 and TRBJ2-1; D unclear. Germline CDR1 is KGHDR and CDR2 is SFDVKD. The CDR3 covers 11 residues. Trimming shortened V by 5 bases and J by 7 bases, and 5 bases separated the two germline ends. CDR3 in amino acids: CATSAGNEQFF. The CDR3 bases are TGTGCCACCAGTGCAGGAAATGAGCAGTTCTTC.

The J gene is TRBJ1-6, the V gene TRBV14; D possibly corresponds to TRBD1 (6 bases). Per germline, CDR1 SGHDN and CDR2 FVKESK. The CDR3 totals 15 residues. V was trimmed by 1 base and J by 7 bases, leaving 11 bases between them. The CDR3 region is CASSQVTGTNSPLHF. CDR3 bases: TGTGCCAGCAGCCAAGTTACAGGGACCAATTCACCCCTCCACTTT.

The CDR3 here is CASSLGVSGGYQETQYF. The CDR3 nucleotides are TGTGCCAGCAGCTTAGGGGTGTCAGGAGGATACCAAGAGACCCAGTACTTC. The rearrangement links TRBV11-3 to TRBJ2-5, with D possibly matching TRBD2 (5 bases). V was trimmed by 1 base and J by 0 bases, leaving 15 bases between them. Germline CDR1 is SGHNT and CDR2 is YENEEA. The CDR3 spans 17 residues.

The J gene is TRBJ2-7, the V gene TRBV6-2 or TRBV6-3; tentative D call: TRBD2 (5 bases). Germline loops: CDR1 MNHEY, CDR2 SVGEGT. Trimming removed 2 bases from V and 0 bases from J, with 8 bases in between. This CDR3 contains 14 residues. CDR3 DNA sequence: TGTGCCAGCAGTTACGACGAGGGCTCCTACGAGCAGTACTTC. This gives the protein CASSYDEGSYEQYF.

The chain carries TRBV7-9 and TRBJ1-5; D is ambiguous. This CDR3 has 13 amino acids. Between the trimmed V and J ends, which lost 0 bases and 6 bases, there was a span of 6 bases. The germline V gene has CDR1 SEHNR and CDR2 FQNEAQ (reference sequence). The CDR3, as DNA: TGTGCCAGCAGCTTAGCAGAGTTTCAGCCCCAGCATTTT. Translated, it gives CASSLAEFQPQHF.

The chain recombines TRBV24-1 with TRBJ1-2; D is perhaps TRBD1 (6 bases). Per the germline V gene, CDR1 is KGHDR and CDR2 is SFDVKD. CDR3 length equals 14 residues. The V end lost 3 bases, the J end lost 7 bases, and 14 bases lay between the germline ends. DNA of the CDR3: TGTGCCACCAGTGATGCAACAGGGTTCAGTGGCTACACCTTC. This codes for CATSDATGFSGYTF.

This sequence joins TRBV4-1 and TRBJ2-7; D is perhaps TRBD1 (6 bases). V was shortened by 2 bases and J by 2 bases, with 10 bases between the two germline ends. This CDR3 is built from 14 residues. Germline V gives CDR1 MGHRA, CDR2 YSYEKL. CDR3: CASSQPRQAYEQYF. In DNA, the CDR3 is TGCGCCAGCAGCCAACCAAGACAGGCCTACGAGCAGTACTTC.

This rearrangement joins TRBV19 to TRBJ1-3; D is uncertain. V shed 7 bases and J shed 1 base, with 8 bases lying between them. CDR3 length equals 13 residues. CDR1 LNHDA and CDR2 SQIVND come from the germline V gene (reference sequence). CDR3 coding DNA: TGTGCCAGTAAGATACTTTCTGGAAACACCATATATTTT. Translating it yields CASKILSGNTIYF.

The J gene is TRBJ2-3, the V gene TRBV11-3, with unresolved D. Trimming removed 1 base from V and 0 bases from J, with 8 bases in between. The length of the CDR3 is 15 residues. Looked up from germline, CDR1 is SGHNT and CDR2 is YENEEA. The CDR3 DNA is TGTGCCAGCAGCTTAGGCGGCTCGAGCACAGATACGCAGTATTTT. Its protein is CASSLGGSSTDTQYF.

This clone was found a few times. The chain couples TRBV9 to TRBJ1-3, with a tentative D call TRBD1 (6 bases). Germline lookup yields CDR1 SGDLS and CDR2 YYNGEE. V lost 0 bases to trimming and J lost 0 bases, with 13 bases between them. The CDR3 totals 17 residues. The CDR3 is CASSVGGTISSGNTIYF. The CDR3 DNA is TGTGCCAGCAGCGTAGGGGGGACAATAAGCTCTGGAAACACCATATATTTT.

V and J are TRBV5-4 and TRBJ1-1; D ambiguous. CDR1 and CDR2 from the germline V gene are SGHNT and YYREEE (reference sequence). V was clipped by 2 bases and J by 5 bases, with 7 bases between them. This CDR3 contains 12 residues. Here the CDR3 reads CASSFRGTEAFF. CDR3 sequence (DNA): TGTGCCAGCAGCTTCAGAGGGACTGAAGCTTTCTTT. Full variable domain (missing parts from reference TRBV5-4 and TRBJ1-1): ETGVTQSPTHLIKTRGQQVTLRCSSQSGHNTVSWYQQALGQGPQFIFQYYREEENGRGNFPPRFSGLQFPNYSSELNVNALELDDSALYLCASSFRGTEAFFGQGTRLTVV.

The CDR3 sequence is CASSLPGQVEETQYF. The CDR3 DNA sequence: TGTGCCAGCAGCCTGCCGGGACAAGTAGAAGAGACCCAGTACTTC. The chain uses TRBV5-4 and TRBJ2-5; TRBD1 might be the D (6 bases). With 4 bases removed from V and 3 bases from J, the gap between germline ends came to 16 bases. This CDR3 has 15 residues. Germline CDR1 SGHNT, CDR2 YYREEE (reference sequence).

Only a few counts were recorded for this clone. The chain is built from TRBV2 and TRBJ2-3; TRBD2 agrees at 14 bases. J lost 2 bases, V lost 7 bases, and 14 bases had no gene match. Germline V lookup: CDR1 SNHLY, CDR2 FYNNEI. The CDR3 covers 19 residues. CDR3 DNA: TGTGCCAGCAAAGAGCGACTAGCGGGAGGGTGGGGGGACACAGATACGCAGTATTTT. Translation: CASKERLAGGWGDTDTQYF.

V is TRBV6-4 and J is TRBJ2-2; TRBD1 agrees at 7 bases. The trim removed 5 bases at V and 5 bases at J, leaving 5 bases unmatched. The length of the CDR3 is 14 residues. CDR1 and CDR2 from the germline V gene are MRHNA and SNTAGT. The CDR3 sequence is CASSQDRRTGELFF. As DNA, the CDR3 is TGTGCCAGCAGTCAGGACAGGCGGACCGGGGAGCTGTTTTTT.